Described below is a single T cell receptor (beta chain) sequence and its context. Germline CDR1 reads MNHEY; CDR2 reads SVGAGI. The CDR3 length is 13 residues. V was pared by 5 bases and J by 9 bases, with 7 bases of the junction left unmatched. This specimen comes from a study of blood T cell repertoires in COVID-19. On the study more broadly: Both acute and convalescent COVID-19 samples were obtained from the United States, Italy and Spain. Sources were T cells, B-cell-depleted T cells, or PBMCs; the material itself was cDNA or gDNA.

In the study's own analysis: Amplification from reference gene primers served as the basis for estimated nucleated cell counts. The table came from immunoSEQ multiplex PCR; TCRdb's copy has only in-frame clones and leaves some out. The V and J calls and the clone size are those of that table, but D and trimming were determined from the DNA. The table has about 100,000 clones, approximately 89% seen once. The sample was peripheral blood. The chain joins TRBV6-5 to TRBJ2-4; 7 bases fit TRBD1. The source of this sequence is a man aged 45-65 years with active COVID-19. The CDR3, as DNA: TGTGCCAGCAGTCCGACAGGGACGGGCATTCAGTACTTC. The encoded protein is CASSPTGTGIQYF.